This T cell receptor (beta chain) was retrieved from a study of T cells after yellow fever vaccination. This clonotype was recorded many times. TCRdb called the 5' RACE reads again in MiXCR, with one record for every CDR3 protein. Among about 170,000 distinct CDR3 sequences listed, roughly 6.2% were seen once. The CDR3 sequence is 13 residues long. Trimming took off 5 bases at V and 4 bases at J, with 8 bases between the two ends. This clonotype was sampled from a young man who received the YFV17D yellow fever vaccine. V is TRBV12-3 or TRBV12-4 and J is TRBJ2-2; D uncertain. Source: CD4+ T cells sorted from PBMCs, taken on the day of the first yellow fever vaccination. The CDR3 is CASSPLGTGELFF. The CDR3 DNA sequence: TGTGCCAGCAGTCCTTTAGGCACCGGGGAGCTGTTTTTT.